These 28 T cell receptor beta chains share one sample of origin, sequenced in a study of blood T cells in healthy people across ages. With a J-beta primer mix and a sample-barcoded 5' primer, a second PCR ran roughly 6 to 11 cycles. TCRdb re-derived calls from the 5' RACE reads in MiXCR, one entry per CDR3 protein. This sample yields about 780,000 distinct CDR3 sequences, of which around 45% are seen a single time; 15% to 20% belongs to the top ten. Sequences were obtained from blood. These TCRs come from an older man in good health.

The gene calls are TRBV5-6 and TRBJ2-1; D gene unclear. The CDR3 has 15 residues. Trimming left V 2 bases short and J 4 bases short, with 13 bases between. Germline CDR1 is SGHDT and CDR2 is YYEEEE. This chain's CDR3 is CASSFGSATYNEQFF. The CDR3, as DNA: TGTGCCAGCAGCTTTGGATCAGCAACATACAATGAGCAGTTCTTC.

V usage is TRBV6-1 and J usage is TRBJ2-3, with D perhaps being TRBD1 or TRBD2 (6 bases each). Germline CDR1 MNHNS, CDR2 SASEGT. CDR3 length: 16 residues. Trimming took 6 bases from V and 4 from J, leaving 20 bases between them. CDR3 DNA: TGTGCCAGCAGAAACCCCGGGACAAGGAGGGCAGATACGCAGTATTTT. This sequence encodes CASRNPGTRRADTQYF.

This clonotype was counted between two and nine times. The J gene is TRBJ2-7, the V gene TRBV7-9, with D maybe TRBD2 (5 bases). CDR1 is SEHNR, CDR2 FQNEAQ, per germline (reference sequence). The CDR3 loop spans 15 amino acids. V was cut by 5 bases and J by 2 bases, with 16 bases left in between. The CDR3 nucleotides are TGTGCCAGCAGCCCCTCACGAAACGGGGCCTACGAGCAGTACTTC. Its translation: CASSPSRNGAYEQYF.

The V gene is TRBV7-2, the J gene TRBJ2-3; D remains ambiguous. Trimming cost V 3 bases and J 5 bases, with 12 bases left between them. The CDR3 has 14 amino acids. Germline CDR1 is SGHTA and CDR2 is FQGNSA. As DNA, the CDR3 is TGTGCCAGCAGCTTGGCTCTAGAAAAAGATACGCAGTATTTT. Amino acid sequence: CASSLALEKDTQYF.

This chain links TRBV20-1 with TRBJ2-3; D is uncertain. Germline CDR1 reads DFQATT; CDR2 reads SNEGSKA (reference sequence). The CDR3 runs 11 residues. The germline V and J ends were trimmed by 6 bases and 6 bases, with 10 bases remaining between them. The CDR3 protein is CSALTADTQYF. CDR3 DNA: TGCAGTGCCCTAACGGCGGATACGCAGTATTTT.

This clonotype was counted only a few times. This chain links TRBV9 with TRBJ2-5; possibly TRBD2 for D (7 bases). The CDR3 totals 15 residues. Germline CDR1 and CDR2: SGDLS and YYNGEE. The germline V and J ends were trimmed by 0 bases and 4 bases, with 13 bases remaining between them. CDR3 coding DNA: TGTGCCAGCAGCGTAGTAGGGGGGGTTCGAGAGACCCAGTACTTC. Its translation is CASSVVGGVRETQYF.

The CDR3 DNA is TGTGCCAGCAGCTTAACCACTAGCGGGGGGTTGGGGACCCAGTACTTC. It codes for CASSLTTSGGLGTQYF. The chain carries TRBV7-8 and TRBJ2-5, with TRBD2 matching 12 bases. Unmatched junction bases numbered 8, after V lost 2 bases and J lost 7 bases. This CDR3 region has 16 residues. Germline values: CDR1 SGHVS, CDR2 FQNEAQ.

CDR3 in DNA: TGTGCCAGCAGCGTAGATTGGCTAGCGGGAGGCCTCACAGATACGCAGTATTTT. It codes for CASSVDWLAGGLTDTQYF. The gene calls are TRBV9 and TRBJ2-3; TRBD2 agrees at 11 bases. Losses at the gene ends were 0 bases for V and 2 bases for J; bases not matched to a gene: 8. The germline gives CDR1 SGDLS, CDR2 YYNGEE. The length of the CDR3 is 18 residues.

This clonotype was counted only a few times. V is TRBV7-2 and J is TRBJ1-5; 7 bases fit TRBD1. The germline gives CDR1 SGHTA, CDR2 FQGNSA. The CDR3 runs to 15 residues. The ends lost 6 bases at V and 3 bases at J; junction bases unmatched: 8. CDR3 region: CASRREGQNNQPQHF. In nucleotides, the CDR3 is TGTGCCAGCAGGAGGGAGGGACAGAACAATCAGCCCCAGCATTTT.

For this clonotype: Relative to the germline gene, one junction end is altered; a read error may explain this. The V call is TRBV28, the J call TRBJ2-7, with D perhaps assigned TRBD1 or TRBD2 (5 bases each). The CDR3 sequence is 15 residues long. The germline V gene has CDR1 MDHEN and CDR2 SYDVKM. CDR3 sequence reads: CVSRPGTQSSYEQYF. DNA of the CDR3: TGTGTCAGCAGACCCGGGACCCAAAGCTCCTACGAGCAGTACTTC.

This chain joins TRBV28 and TRBJ1-1, with 10 bases fitting TRBD1. The CDR3 loop spans 17 amino acids. Germline loops: CDR1 MDHEN, CDR2 SYDVKM. V shed 5 bases and J 3 bases; nucleotides not matched to a gene: 12. The CDR3 sequence is CASSTSGTGVGYTEAFF. Written as DNA, the CDR3 is TGTGCCAGCAGTACTTCCGGGACAGGGGTCGGGTACACTGAAGCTTTCTTT. Looking up the rest from reference TRBV28 and TRBJ1-1 gives the full variable domain: DVKVTQSSRYLVKRTGEKVFLECVQDMDHENMFWYRQDPGLGLRLIYFSYDVKMKEKGDIPEGYSVSREKKERFSLILESASTNQTSMYLCASSTSGTGVGYTEAFFGQGTRLTVV.

The chain is built from TRBV29-1 and TRBJ1-5; 11 bases map to TRBD1. V lost 6 bases to trimming and J lost 5 bases; unmatched junction nucleotides: 3. The CDR3 spans 13 residues. CDR1 and CDR2 from the germline V gene are SQVTM and ANQGSEA. CDR3 sequence (DNA): TGCAGCGTAGGGACAGGGGGGCATCAGCCCCAGCATTTT. Its translation is CSVGTGGHQPQHF.

The V call is TRBV5-1, the J call TRBJ2-3; possible D gene TRBD2, 5 bases. This CDR3 comprises 15 residues. V dropped 4 bases and J dropped 4 bases, with 16 bases sitting between them. Germline V gene sequence: CDR1 SGHRS, CDR2 YFSETQ. This chain's CDR3 is CASSTPVGRADTQYF. The CDR3 DNA reads as TGCGCCAGCAGCACGCCAGTAGGGCGGGCAGATACGCAGTATTTT.

The chain has TRBV5-1 and TRBJ2-1; D is undetermined. Trimming took off 0 bases at V and 8 bases at J, with 15 bases between the two ends. Germline V gene data show CDR1 as SGHRS and CDR2 as YFSETQ. The CDR3 is made up of 15 amino acids. The CDR3 DNA follows: TGCGCCAGCAGCTTGGTTGCGGCGACCCCCCATGAGCAGTTCTTC. Amino acid sequence: CASSLVAATPHEQFF.

To note about this clonotype: The junction and the germline gene differ at one end; a read error may be behind it. The chain carries TRBV27 and TRBJ2-6; 10 nucleotides match TRBD2. The germline V gene has CDR1 MNHEY and CDR2 SMNVEV (reference sequence). The CDR3 contains 23 residues. The CDR3 DNA follows: TGTGCCGGCAGTCCTAATCGAGGGCAAAAGGGGCTAGCGGGAGCCCCTGGGGCCAACGTCCTGACTTTC. Translated, it gives CAGSPNRGQKGLAGAPGANVLTF.

The chain couples TRBV12-3 or TRBV12-4 to TRBJ2-1, with D possibly TRBD2 on 6 matching bases. Trimming pared 0 bases from V and 11 bases from J, leaving 11 bases between. The CDR3 length is 13 residues. For the CDR3, the DNA is TGTGCCAGCAGTTTAGCGGCGGGATACAAGCAGTTCTTC. Protein: CASSLAAGYKQFF.

The gene calls are TRBV6-2 or TRBV6-3 and TRBJ2-1; D possibly corresponds to TRBD2 (6 bases). The germline CDR1 and CDR2 sequences are MNHEY and SVGEGT. Trimming shortened V by 6 bases and J by 6 bases, and 21 bases separated the two germline ends. The CDR3 is made up of 16 amino acids. For the CDR3, the DNA is TGTGCCAGCAGCCCGGAGGGTGTGGGCCCTACCAATGAGCAGTTCTTC. Its protein is CASSPEGVGPTNEQFF.

This clonotype has ten or more counts. The chain has TRBV7-3 and TRBJ2-1; 12 bases align to TRBD2. Germline V gene data show CDR1 as SGHTA and CDR2 as FQGTGA. This CDR3 spans 16 amino acids. The J segment lost 0 bases and the V segment lost 4 bases, leaving 1 base of the junction unmatched. CDR3 sequence: CASSSSGRASYNEQFF. CDR3 bases: TGTGCCAGCAGCTCTAGCGGGAGGGCCTCCTACAATGAGCAGTTCTTC.

V gene TRBV5-1 combines with J gene TRBJ2-5; 9 bases agree with TRBD2. The V gene end was trimmed by 1 base and the J gene end by 4 bases; junction bases not matched to a gene: 2. Germline V gene data show CDR1 as SGHRS and CDR2 as YFSETQ. This CDR3 is built from 14 residues. The CDR3 protein is CASSLMREGETQYF. As DNA, the CDR3 is TGCGCCAGCAGCTTGATGCGGGAGGGAGAGACCCAGTACTTC.

The chain recombines TRBV5-6 with TRBJ2-7; tentative D call: TRBD2 (6 bases). CDR1 SGHDT and CDR2 YYEEEE come from the germline V gene. CDR3 length equals 14 residues. The V gene lost 1 base and the J gene lost 4 bases, with 12 bases spanning the gap. CDR3 nucleotides: TGTGCCAGCAGCTTGCATGACGGGAGTTACGAGCAGTACTTC. This encodes CASSLHDGSYEQYF.

This clonotype was counted between two and nine times. Being one base from a much bigger clone, this may be a read error. The chain uses TRBV5-6 and TRBJ2-1; D ambiguous. Germline CDR1 SGHDT, CDR2 YYEEEE. The length of the CDR3 is 15 residues. As DNA, the CDR3 is TGTACCAGCACCCCGGGCGGTAGCTCCTACAATGAGCAGTTCTTC. The encoded protein is CTSTPGGSSYNEQFF.

The V gene is TRBV15, the J gene TRBJ2-1; 8 nucleotides align to TRBD2. V was pared by 1 base and J by 5 bases, with 7 bases of the junction left unmatched. CDR3 length: 16 residues. Germline lookup yields CDR1 LNHNV and CDR2 YYDKDF (reference sequence). In nucleotides, the CDR3 is TGTGCCACCAGCAGAGGTTGGCGGGGGGCCCACAATGAGCAGTTCTTC. It codes for CATSRGWRGAHNEQFF.

This chain connects TRBV20-1 to TRBJ2-5, with 14 bases fitting TRBD2. The CDR3 has 16 residues. The trim removed 5 bases at V and 11 bases at J, leaving 16 bases unmatched. Germline CDR1 reads DFQATT; CDR2 reads SNEGSKA (reference sequence). This CDR3 is CSAAGLAGDEGNGQYF. The CDR3 region has the DNA TGCAGTGCTGCGGGACTAGCGGGAGACGAAGGCAATGGGCAGTACTTC.

CDR3 in DNA: TGTGCCTCGGGGCAGCCTACCGGCGAGCAGTACTTC. Protein sequence: CASGQPTGEQYF. This chain links TRBV11-2 with TRBJ2-7; the D gene could be TRBD1 or TRBD2 (5 bases each). CDR1 is SGHAT and CDR2 is FQNNGV in the germline V gene. The CDR3 runs 12 residues. V was cut by 11 bases and J by 6 bases, with 17 bases left in between.

The chain links TRBV28 to TRBJ1-5, with D unclear. V shed 8 bases and J shed 0 bases, with 5 bases lying between them. Per germline, CDR1 MDHEN and CDR2 SYDVKM. The CDR3 length is 12 residues. CDR3 in amino acids: CASQISNQPQHF. In DNA, the CDR3 is TGTGCCAGCCAGATTAGCAATCAGCCCCAGCATTTT. The full variable domain, rest sourced from reference TRBV28 and TRBJ1-5, is DVKVTQSSRYLVKRTGEKVFLECVQDMDHENMFWYRQDPGLGLRLIYFSYDVKMKEKGDIPEGYSVSREKKERFSLILESASTNQTSMYLCASQISNQPQHFGDGTRLSIL.

The V and J genes are TRBV20-1 and TRBJ2-1; a possible D gene is TRBD2 (7 bases). The V end was cut by 5 bases, the J end by 0 bases, with 14 bases between. The CDR3 is made up of 15 amino acids. Germline CDR1 and CDR2: DFQATT and SNEGSKA (reference sequence). CDR3 sequence: CSAPRGASSYNEQFF. The CDR3 region has the DNA TGCAGTGCTCCCCGGGGGGCCAGCTCCTACAATGAGCAGTTCTTC.

This clonotype has a handful of counts. The chain is built from TRBV20-1 and TRBJ1-2, with D hard to call. Germline lookup yields CDR1 DFQATT and CDR2 SNEGSKA (reference sequence). The CDR3 loop spans 13 amino acids. The ends were cut back, 3 bases at V and 2 bases at J, with 10 bases in the middle. The CDR3 nucleotides read TGCAGTGCTAGCGCCGGGGTAAACTATGGCTACACCTTC. This encodes CSASAGVNYGYTF.

The chain combines TRBV4-1 with TRBJ2-3; D is unresolved. V gave up 0 bases and J gave up 2 bases, with 6 bases separating them. Germline V gene lookup returns CDR1 MGHRA and CDR2 YSYEKL. This CDR3 region has 14 residues. CDR3 sequence (DNA): TGCGCCAGCAGCCAAGATTCATACACAGATACGCAGTATTTT. Its protein is CASSQDSYTDTQYF.